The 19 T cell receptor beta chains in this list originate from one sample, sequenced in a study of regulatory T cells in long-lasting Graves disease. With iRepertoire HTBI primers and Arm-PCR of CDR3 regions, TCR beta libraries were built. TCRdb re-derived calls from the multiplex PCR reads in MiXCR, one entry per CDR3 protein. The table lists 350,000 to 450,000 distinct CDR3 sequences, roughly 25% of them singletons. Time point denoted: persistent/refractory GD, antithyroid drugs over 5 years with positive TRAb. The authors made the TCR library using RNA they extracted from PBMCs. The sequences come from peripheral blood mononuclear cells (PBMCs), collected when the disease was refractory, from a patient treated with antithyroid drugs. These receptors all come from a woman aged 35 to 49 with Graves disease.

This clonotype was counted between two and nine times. This CDR3 is CASSSTGQGAKSYEQYF. CDR3 DNA: TGTGCCAGCAGCTCTACGGGACAGGGGGCGAAATCCTACGAGCAGTACTTC. This sequence joins TRBV7-9 and TRBJ2-7, with 12 bases identical to TRBD1. After removal of 4 bases from V and 1 base from J, the junction contained 8 bases not matched to a gene. Germline values: CDR1 SEHNR, CDR2 FQNEAQ (reference sequence). This CDR3 is built from 17 residues.

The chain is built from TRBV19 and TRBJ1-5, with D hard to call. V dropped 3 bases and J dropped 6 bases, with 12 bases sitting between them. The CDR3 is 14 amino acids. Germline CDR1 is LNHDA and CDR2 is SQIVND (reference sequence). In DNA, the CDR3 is TGTGCCAGTAGTATGCTCGACGGAATTCAGCCCCAGCATTTT. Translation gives CASSMLDGIQPQHF.

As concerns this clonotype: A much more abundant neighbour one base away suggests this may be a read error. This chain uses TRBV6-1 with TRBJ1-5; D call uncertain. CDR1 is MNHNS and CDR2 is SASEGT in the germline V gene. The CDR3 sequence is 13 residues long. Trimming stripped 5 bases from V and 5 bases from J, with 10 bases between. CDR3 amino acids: CASSKRKDQPQHF. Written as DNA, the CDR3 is TGTGCCAGCAGTAAGAGAAAGGATCAGCCCCAGCATTTT.

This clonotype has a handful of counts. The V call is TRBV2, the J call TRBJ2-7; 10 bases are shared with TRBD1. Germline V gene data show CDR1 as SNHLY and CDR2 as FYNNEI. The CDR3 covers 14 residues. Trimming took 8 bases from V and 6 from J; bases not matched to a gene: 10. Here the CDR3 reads CASWDRGPPAEQYF. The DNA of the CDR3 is TGTGCCAGCTGGGACAGGGGCCCGCCGGCCGAGCAGTACTTC. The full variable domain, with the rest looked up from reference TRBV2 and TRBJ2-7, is EPEVTQTPSHQVTQMGQEVILRCVPISNHLYFYWYRQILGQKVEFLVSFYNNEISEKSEIFDDQFSVERPDGSNFTLKIRSTKLEDSAMYFCASWDRGPPAEQYFGPGTRLTVT.

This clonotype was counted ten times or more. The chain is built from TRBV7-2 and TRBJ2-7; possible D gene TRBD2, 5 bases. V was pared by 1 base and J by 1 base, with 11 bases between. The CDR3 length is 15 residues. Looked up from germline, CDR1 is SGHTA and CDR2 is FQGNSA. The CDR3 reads CASSLVSGPSYEQYF. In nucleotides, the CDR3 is TGTGCCAGCAGCTTAGTGAGCGGTCCGTCCTACGAGCAGTACTTC. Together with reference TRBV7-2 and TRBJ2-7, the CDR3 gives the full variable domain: GAGVSQSPSNKVTEKGKDVELRCDPISGHTALYWYRQSLGQGLEFLIYFQGNSAPDKSGLPSDRFSAERTGGSVSTLTIQRTQQEDSAVYLCASSLVSGPSYEQYFGPGTRLTVT.

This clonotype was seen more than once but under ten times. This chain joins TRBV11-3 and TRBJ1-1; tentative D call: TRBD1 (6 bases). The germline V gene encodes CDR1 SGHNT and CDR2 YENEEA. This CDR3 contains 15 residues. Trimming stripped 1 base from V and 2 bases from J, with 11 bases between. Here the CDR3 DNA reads TGTGCCAGCAGCTTAGGGGCGGACAGTAACACTGAAGCTTTCTTT. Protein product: CASSLGADSNTEAFF.

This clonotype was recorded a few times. The CDR3 loop is CASSLAGTGVQPQHF. The CDR3 DNA reads as TGTGCCAGCAGCTTAGCGGGAACAGGGGTTCAGCCCCAGCATTTT. J is TRBJ1-5 and V is TRBV7-2; TRBD1 matches at 7 bases. Germline CDR1 SGHTA, CDR2 FQGNSA. This CDR3 region has 15 residues. The junction had 5 bases not matched to a gene; V was cut back by 0 bases and J by 6 bases.

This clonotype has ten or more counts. This chain's CDR3 is CASSGRSPGTEAFF. CDR3 bases: TGTGCCAGCAGTGGACGCAGCCCGGGCACTGAAGCTTTCTTT. V usage is TRBV2 and J usage is TRBJ1-1, with no clear D. The CDR3 is 14 amino acids. Germline V lookup: CDR1 SNHLY, CDR2 FYNNEI. V was cut by 4 bases and J by 4 bases, with 13 bases left in between.

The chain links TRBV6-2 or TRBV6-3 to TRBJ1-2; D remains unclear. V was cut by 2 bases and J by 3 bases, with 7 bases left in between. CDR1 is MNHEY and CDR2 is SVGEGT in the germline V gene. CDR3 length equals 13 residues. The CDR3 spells CASSYRVDYGYTF. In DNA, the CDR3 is TGTGCCAGCAGTTACCGGGTCGACTATGGCTACACCTTC.

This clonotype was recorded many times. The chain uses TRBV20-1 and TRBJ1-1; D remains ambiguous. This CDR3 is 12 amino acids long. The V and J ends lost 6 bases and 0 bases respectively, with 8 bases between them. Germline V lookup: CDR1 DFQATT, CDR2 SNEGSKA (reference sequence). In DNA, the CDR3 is TGCAGTGCCGTCTACCTGAACACTGAAGCTTTCTTT. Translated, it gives CSAVYLNTEAFF.

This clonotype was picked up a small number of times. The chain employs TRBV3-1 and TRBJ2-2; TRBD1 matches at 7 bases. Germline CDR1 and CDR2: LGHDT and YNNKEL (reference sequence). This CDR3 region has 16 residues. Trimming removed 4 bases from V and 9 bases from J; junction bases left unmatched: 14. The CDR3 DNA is TGTGCCAGCAGCCCAAGACGAGGGGGCGGAGTGCGGGAGCTGTTTTTT. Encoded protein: CASSPRRGGGVRELFF.

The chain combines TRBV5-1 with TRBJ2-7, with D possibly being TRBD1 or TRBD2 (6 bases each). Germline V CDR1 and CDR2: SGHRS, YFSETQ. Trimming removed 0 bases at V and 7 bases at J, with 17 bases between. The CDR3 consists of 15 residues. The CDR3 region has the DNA TGCGCCAGCAGCTTGGCCGTACGGGGGCAAGGAGAGCAGTACTTC. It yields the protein CASSLAVRGQGEQYF.

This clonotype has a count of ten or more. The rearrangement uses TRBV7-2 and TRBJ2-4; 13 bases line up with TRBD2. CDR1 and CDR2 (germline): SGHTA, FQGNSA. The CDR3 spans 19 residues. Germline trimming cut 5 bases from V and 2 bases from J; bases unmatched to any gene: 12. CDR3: CASSHQSRLAGGTKNIQYF. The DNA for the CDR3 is TGTGCCAGCAGCCACCAGTCACGACTAGCGGGAGGAACCAAAAACATTCAGTACTTC. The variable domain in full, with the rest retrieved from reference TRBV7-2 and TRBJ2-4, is GAGVSQSPSNKVTEKGKDVELRCDPISGHTALYWYRQSLGQGLEFLIYFQGNSAPDKSGLPSDRFSAERTGGSVSTLTIQRTQQEDSAVYLCASSHQSRLAGGTKNIQYFGAGTRLSVL.

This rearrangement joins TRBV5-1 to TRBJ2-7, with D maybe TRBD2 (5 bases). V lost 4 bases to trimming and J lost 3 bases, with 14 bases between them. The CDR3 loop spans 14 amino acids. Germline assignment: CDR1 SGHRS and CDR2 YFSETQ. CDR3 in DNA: TGCGCCAGCAGCAGGCGGGCAAATCTCTACGAGCAGTACTTC. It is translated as CASSRRANLYEQYF. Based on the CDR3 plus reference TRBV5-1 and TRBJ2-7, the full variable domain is KAGVTQTPRYLIKTRGQQVTLSCSPISGHRSVSWYQQTPGQGLQFLFEYFSETQRNKGNFPGRFSGRQFSNSRSEMNVSTLELGDSALYLCASSRRANLYEQYFGPGTRLTVT.

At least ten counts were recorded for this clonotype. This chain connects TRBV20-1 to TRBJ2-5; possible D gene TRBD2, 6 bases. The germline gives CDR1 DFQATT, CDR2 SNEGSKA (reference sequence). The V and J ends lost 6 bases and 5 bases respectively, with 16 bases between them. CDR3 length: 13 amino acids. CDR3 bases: TGCAGTGCACCAAGCGGCGGGGTGGAGACCCAGTACTTC. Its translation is CSAPSGGVETQYF.

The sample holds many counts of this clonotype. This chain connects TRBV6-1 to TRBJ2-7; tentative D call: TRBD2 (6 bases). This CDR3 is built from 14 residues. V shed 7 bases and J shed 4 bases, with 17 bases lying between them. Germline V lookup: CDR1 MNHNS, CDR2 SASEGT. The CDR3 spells CASTSRDWYYEQYF. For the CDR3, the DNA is TGTGCCAGCACCAGCCGGGACTGGTATTACGAGCAGTACTTC.

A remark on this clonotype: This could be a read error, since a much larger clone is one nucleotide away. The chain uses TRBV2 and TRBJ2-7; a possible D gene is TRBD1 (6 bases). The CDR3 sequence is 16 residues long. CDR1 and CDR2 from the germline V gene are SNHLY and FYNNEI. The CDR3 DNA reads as TGTGCCAGCAGTGGTTATTTAGGACAGAGCTCCTACGGGCAGTACTTC. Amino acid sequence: CASSGYLGQSSYGQYF. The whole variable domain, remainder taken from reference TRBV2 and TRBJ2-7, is EPEVTQTPSHQVTQMGQEVILRCVPISNHLYFYWYRQILGQKVEFLVSFYNNEISEKSEIFDDQFSVERPDGSNFTLKIRSTKLEDSAMYFCASSGYLGQSSYGQYFGPGTRLTVT.

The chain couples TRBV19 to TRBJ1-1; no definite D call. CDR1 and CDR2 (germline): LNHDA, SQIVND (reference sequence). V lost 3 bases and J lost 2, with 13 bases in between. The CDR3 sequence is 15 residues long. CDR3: CASSIGPGFNTEAFF. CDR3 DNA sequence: TGTGCCAGTAGTATTGGACCAGGATTCAACACTGAAGCTTTCTTT.

CDR3 region: CASSASRTGANTGELFF. The CDR3 region has the DNA TGTGCCAGCAGTGCCTCACGGACAGGGGCGAACACCGGGGAGCTGTTTTTT. This chain joins TRBV28 and TRBJ2-2; 9 bases agree with TRBD1. Germline assignment: CDR1 MDHEN and CDR2 SYDVKM. The CDR3 loop spans 17 amino acids. J lost 0 bases, V lost 5 bases, and 7 bases had no gene match.